These 22 T cell receptor beta chains share one sample of origin, sequenced in a study of blood T cell repertoires in COVID-19. The assay was immunoSEQ multiplex PCR, and TCRdb's table has in-frame clones only and misses some. Among about 130,000 clones listed, 86% were seen once. Sequencing input: peripheral blood. These receptors were collected from a woman between 50 and 59 years old who had recovered from COVID-19.

This clone was recorded once. The chain employs TRBV5-1 and TRBJ2-2; TRBD1 is a possible D gene (5 bases). Germline CDR1 and CDR2: SGHRS and YFSETQ. V was clipped by 4 bases and J by 2 bases, with 12 bases between them. The CDR3 covers 15 residues. The CDR3 DNA follows: TGCGCCAGCAGCCAGGGTCCTAAAAACACCGGGGAGCTGTTTTTT. This sequence encodes CASSQGPKNTGELFF.

The rearrangement joins TRBV7-3 to TRBJ2-2; no clear D gene. Trimming shortened V by 0 bases and J by 5 bases, and 13 bases separated the two germline ends. Germline lookup yields CDR1 SGHTA and CDR2 FQGTGA. CDR3 length: 16 residues. The CDR3 sequence: CASSLTGSPETGELFF. CDR3 nucleotide sequence: TGTGCCAGCAGCTTAACAGGTAGCCCGGAGACCGGGGAGCTGTTTTTT.

The V and J genes are TRBV19 and TRBJ1-2; a possible D gene is TRBD1 (5 bases). The V gene's germline CDR1 is LNHDA and CDR2 SQIVND (reference sequence). The V and J ends lost 6 bases and 4 bases respectively, with 15 bases between them. CDR3 size: 14 residues. The DNA for the CDR3 is TGTGCCAGTAGGTCCCAAGGGGCCTCCTATGGCTACACCTTC. This sequence encodes CASRSQGASYGYTF. Looking up the rest from reference TRBV19 and TRBJ1-2 gives the full variable domain: DGGITQSPKYLFRKEGQNVTLSCEQNLNHDAMYWYRQDPGQGLRLIYYSQIVNDFQKGDIAEGYSVSREKKESFPLTVTSAQKNPTAFYLCASRSQGASYGYTFGSGTRLTVV.

The chain employs TRBV11-3 and TRBJ2-3, with D possibly matching TRBD2 (6 bases). The CDR3 loop spans 15 amino acids. V was shortened by 5 bases and J by 3 bases, with 15 bases between the two germline ends. Germline V gives CDR1 SGHNT, CDR2 YENEEA. The CDR3 here is CASSPNSGGTDTQYF. CDR3 nucleotide sequence: TGTGCCAGCAGCCCTAACTCCGGAGGGACAGATACGCAGTATTTT. Together with reference TRBV11-3 and TRBJ2-3, the CDR3 gives the full variable domain: EAGVVQSPRYKIIEKKQPVAFWCNPISGHNTLYWYLQNLGQGPELLIRYENEEAVDDSQLPKDRFSAERLKGVDSTLKIQPAELGDSAVYLCASSPNSGGTDTQYFGPGTRLTVL.

The chain is built from TRBV5-4 and TRBJ2-5, with D hard to call. The V and J ends lost 3 bases and 0 bases respectively, with 12 bases between them. The germline CDR1 and CDR2 sequences are SGHNT and YYREEE (reference sequence). This CDR3 has 15 residues. CDR3 DNA sequence: TGTGCCAGCAGCTCAATACTACAAAACCAAGAGACCCAGTACTTC. It is translated as CASSSILQNQETQYF.

The V call is TRBV3-1 (or the pseudogene TRBV3-2), the J call TRBJ1-2, with TRBD1 as a possible D gene (5 bases). Trimming shortened V by 4 bases and J by 8 bases, and 20 bases separated the two germline ends. Germline lookup yields CDR1 LGHDT and CDR2 YNNKEL (reference sequence). CDR3 size: 15 residues. CDR3 nucleotide sequence: TGTGCCAGCAGCCTCCCGGACACCCCACGGCAAGGCTACACCTTC. Amino acid sequence: CASSLPDTPRQGYTF.

This rearrangement joins TRBV30 to TRBJ2-2; 7 bases map to TRBD1. CDR3 length: 14 amino acids. Per the germline V gene, CDR1 is GTSNPN and CDR2 is SVGIG (reference sequence). Unmatched junction bases numbered 8, after V lost 7 bases and J lost 3 bases. For the CDR3, the DNA is TGTGCCTATACCCCGGGACAGTACACCGGGGAGCTGTTTTTT. It is translated as CAYTPGQYTGELFF.

This rearrangement joins TRBV4-3 to TRBJ2-5; TRBD2 matches 7 bases. Germline V gives CDR1 LGHNA, CDR2 YSLEER. The CDR3 spans 14 residues. Trimming removed 1 base from V and 3 bases from J; junction bases left unmatched: 2. For the CDR3, the DNA is TGCGCCAGCAGCCAAGGGGGGGGAAAAGAGACCCAGTACTTC. As protein: CASSQGGGKETQYF.

The chain combines TRBV9 with TRBJ1-4, with a weak D call TRBD1 (5 bases). Germline V gene sequence: CDR1 SGDLS, CDR2 YYNGEE. The CDR3 is made up of 15 amino acids. V was trimmed by 4 bases and J by 5 bases, leaving 15 bases between them. CDR3 nucleotides: TGTGCCAGCAGCTCCGACTTGGGACTAAATGAAAAACTGTTTTTT. Its protein is CASSSDLGLNEKLFF.

The chain couples TRBV4-2 to TRBJ1-1, with 8 positions matching TRBD1. The trim removed 4 bases at V and 0 bases at J, leaving 13 bases unmatched. This CDR3 is built from 18 residues. Per germline, CDR1 LGHNA and CDR2 YNFKEQ. The CDR3 reads CASSLDRGAFVMNTEAFF. The CDR3 coding sequence is TGTGCCAGCAGCCTTGACAGGGGCGCGTTCGTAATGAACACTGAAGCTTTCTTT.

This rearrangement joins TRBV11-2 to TRBJ2-3; D uncertain. The CDR3 has 13 amino acids. The V and J ends lost 5 bases and 5 bases respectively, with 11 bases between them. Germline CDR1 is SGHAT and CDR2 is FQNNGV. The CDR3 bases are TGTGCCAGCAGCCCGCAGGCTAAAGATACGCAGTATTTT. This translates into CASSPQAKDTQYF.

The chain employs TRBV28 and TRBJ1-2, with TRBD1 as a possible D gene (5 bases). Germline V gene lookup returns CDR1 MDHEN and CDR2 SYDVKM. The CDR3 sequence is 15 residues long. With 8 bases removed from V and 6 bases from J, the gap between germline ends came to 22 bases. CDR3 protein: CASWTGAGGGDGYTF. Written as DNA, the CDR3 is TGTGCCAGCTGGACTGGAGCGGGGGGAGGGGATGGCTACACCTTC.

CDR3 coding DNA: TGTGCCAGCAGTATTGACAGGTCCTACGAGCAGTACTTC. This encodes CASSIDRSYEQYF. The genes are TRBV2 and TRBJ2-7; tentatively, D is TRBD1 (6 bases). This CDR3 comprises 13 residues. CDR1 and CDR2 from the germline V gene are SNHLY and FYNNEI. The V and J ends lost 5 bases and 1 base respectively, with 9 bases between them.

CDR3 DNA: TGTGCCAGTAGTATTCGAGGGGGTTATCCCTACGAGCAGTACTTC. This encodes CASSIRGGYPYEQYF. The chain couples TRBV19 to TRBJ2-7, with D maybe TRBD1 (6 bases). The CDR3 loop spans 15 amino acids. Germline CDR1 reads LNHDA; CDR2 reads SQIVND (reference sequence). With 3 bases removed from V and 2 bases from J, the gap between germline ends came to 14 bases.

The chain's CDR3 is CASSRTREGIYNEQFF. The CDR3 DNA is TGCGCCAGCAGCCGGACTAGAGAAGGGATCTACAATGAGCAGTTCTTC. This chain links TRBV4-1 with TRBJ2-1; 7 bases match TRBD2. The ends lost 4 bases at V and 3 bases at J; junction bases unmatched: 9. Per the germline V gene, CDR1 is MGHRA and CDR2 is YSYEKL. There are 16 residues in the CDR3.

The count of this clone is one. The V call is TRBV5-1, the J call TRBJ1-1; 7 bases align to TRBD1. V dropped 4 bases and J dropped 7; count of bases not matched to a gene: 13. This CDR3 contains 15 residues. Germline V gene lookup returns CDR1 SGHRS and CDR2 YFSETQ. The CDR3 DNA is TGCGCCAGCAGCCTAACGCCAGGGGGTACTGATGAAGCTTTCTTT. Protein sequence: CASSLTPGGTDEAFF.

The chain links TRBV18 to TRBJ2-1; 10 positions match TRBD2. V lost 3 bases to trimming and J lost 3 bases; unmatched junction nucleotides: 5. The CDR3 runs 16 residues. In germline, CDR1 is KGHSH, CDR2 LQKENI. The CDR3 region has the DNA TGTGCCAGCTCACCTTTAGCGGGAGGTATCTACAATGAGCAGTTCTTC. Residues: CASSPLAGGIYNEQFF.

V and J are TRBV7-8 and TRBJ1-1; unclear D gene. V lost 1 base and J 5 bases, leaving 8 bases between the germline ends. The germline V gene encodes CDR1 SGHVS and CDR2 FQNEAQ. The CDR3 has 13 amino acids. CDR3 nucleotides: TGTGCCAGCAGCTTAGAGCCGAGGACTGAAGCTTTCTTT. Translation: CASSLEPRTEAFF.

The chain links TRBV24-1 to TRBJ2-1; tentative D call: TRBD2 (6 bases). The V end lost 7 bases, the J end lost 1 base, and 13 bases lay between the germline ends. CDR1 KGHDR and CDR2 SFDVKD come from the germline V gene. The CDR3 contains 15 residues. DNA of the CDR3: TGTGCCACCAGGGAGTCCGGGAGTTCCTACAATGAGCAGTTCTTC. This sequence encodes CATRESGSSYNEQFF.

The V and J genes are TRBV10-3 and TRBJ2-3; D might be TRBD2 (5 bases). The V gene's germline CDR1 is ENHRY and CDR2 SYGVKD. This CDR3 comprises 15 residues. Between the trimmed V and J ends, which lost 6 bases and 1 base, there was a span of 14 bases. The CDR3 loop reads CAISDRGYRTDTQYF. The DNA for the CDR3 is TGTGCCATCAGCGACCGGGGATATCGCACAGATACGCAGTATTTT.

This clone is a singleton in its sample. V usage is TRBV27 and J usage is TRBJ2-3, with 10 bases lining up with TRBD2. V gave up 5 bases and J gave up 2 bases; unmatched junction bases: 4. The CDR3 covers 15 residues. Germline V gene sequence: CDR1 MNHEY, CDR2 SMNVEV (reference sequence). The CDR3 sequence: CASSLAGVYTDTQYF. Written as DNA, the CDR3 is TGTGCCAGCAGTCTAGCGGGGGTATACACAGATACGCAGTATTTT.

This clone was seen a single time. The chain employs TRBV7-2 and TRBJ1-1; D call uncertain. Germline V gene lookup returns CDR1 SGHTA and CDR2 FQGNSA. The CDR3 spans 16 residues. Between the trimmed V and J ends, which lost 2 bases and 3 bases, there was a span of 16 bases. CDR3 residues: CASSLLAGVEHTEAFF. CDR3 nucleotides: TGTGCCAGCAGCTTATTGGCAGGTGTAGAGCACACTGAAGCTTTCTTT.